This T cell receptor beta chain comes out of a study of T cell responses to AZD1222 COVID-19 vaccine. Produced via immunoSEQ multiplex PCR; TCRdb's table is partial and in-frame only. The profile shows 54,000 or so clones, nearly 80% of them singletons. This CDR3 spans 14 amino acids. Germline values: CDR1 MDHEN, CDR2 SYDVKM. V gave up 6 bases and J gave up 11 bases, with 22 bases separating them. This clone appeared a single time. The material was peripheral blood, obtained 28 days after the second AZD1222 dose. The source is an adult who received the AZD1222 COVID-19 vaccine. The V and J genes are TRBV28 and TRBJ1-1; TRBD1 is a possible D gene (6 bases). The CDR3 spells CASSPNTAGVGAFF. In nucleotides, the CDR3 is TGTGCCAGCAGCCCTAACACTGCAGGGGTAGGTGCTTTCTTT.